These 10 T cell receptor beta chains came from one sample sequenced in a study of blood T cell repertoires in COVID-19 (dated by TCRdb to the early 2020s). Libraries came from the immunoSEQ multiplex PCR assay. TCRdb carries this immuneACCESS record with in-frame sequences only. Its versions omit some clonotypes, under half of them owing to an unresolved V gene in the studies checked, with the rest unexplained. This sample lists more than 95,000 clones; about 80% were detected once. About 25% of the sample goes to the ten largest clones. What was sequenced was peripheral blood. These receptors were obtained from a human donor in a cohort sampled during active COVID-19.

V gene TRBV28 combines with J gene TRBJ1-2, with D perhaps matching TRBD1 (6 bases). The CDR3 length is 14 residues. Germline V gives CDR1 MDHEN, CDR2 SYDVKM. The V end was cut by 6 bases, the J end by 2 bases, with 13 bases between. The CDR3 sequence is CASSPGGANYGYTF. The CDR3 DNA reads as TGTGCCAGCAGCCCCGGGGGGGCCAACTATGGCTACACCTTC.

In this sample, this clone turned up a few times. This chain links TRBV6-5 with TRBJ1-2, with 9 bases lining up with TRBD1. From germline, CDR1 is MNHEY and CDR2 SVGAGI. The junction had 8 bases not matched to a gene; V was cut back by 5 bases and J by 4 bases. The CDR3 sequence is 15 residues long. CDR3 coding DNA: TGTGCCAGCAGTACTCCGGGACAGGGTCTCTATGGCTACACCTTC. This encodes CASSTPGQGLYGYTF.

This clone was seen just once. The chain couples TRBV5-1 to TRBJ1-1; 7 bases map to TRBD1. V shed 2 bases, J shed 1 base, and the junction held 2 bases outside the gene matches. The CDR3 has 14 amino acids. Looked up from germline, CDR1 is SGHRS and CDR2 is YFSETQ. The CDR3 DNA reads TGCGCCAGCAGCTTAACAGGGGAGAACACTGAAGCTTTCTTT. Translation gives CASSLTGENTEAFF. Based on the CDR3 plus reference TRBV5-1 and TRBJ1-1, the full variable domain is KAGVTQTPRYLIKTRGQQVTLSCSPISGHRSVSWYQQTPGQGLQFLFEYFSETQRNKGNFPGRFSGRQFSNSRSEMNVSTLELGDSALYLCASSLTGENTEAFFGQGTRLTVV.

Comments on this clone: At one of its ends the junction is not consistent with the germline gene, which may arise from a read error. The J gene is TRBJ2-2, the V gene TRBV9; 8 bases agree with TRBD2. The CDR3 runs 15 residues. From germline, CDR1 is SGDLS and CDR2 YYNGEE. CDR3 coding DNA: TGTGCCAGCAGCACCCGACTAGCGAACCCCGGGGAGCTGTTTTTT. As protein: CASSTRLANPGELFF.

V is TRBV7-8 and J is TRBJ1-2, with a weak D call TRBD1 (6 bases). Germline CDR1 reads SGHVS; CDR2 reads FQNEAQ. V lost 0 bases, J lost 6 bases, and 11 bases lay in between. This CDR3 spans 14 amino acids. The CDR3: CASSLAVGGHGYTF. The CDR3 bases are TGTGCCAGCAGCTTAGCAGTAGGGGGACATGGCTACACCTTC.

The chain is built from TRBV5-4 and TRBJ2-3; perhaps TRBD1 as D (6 bases). The germline V gene encodes CDR1 SGHNT and CDR2 YYREEE (reference sequence). The length of the CDR3 is 14 residues. V shed 3 bases and J shed 2 bases, with 10 bases lying between them. DNA for the CDR3: TGTGCCAGCAGCTCCCAGGGGATCACAGATACGCAGTATTTT. Translated, it gives CASSSQGITDTQYF.

The rearrangement uses TRBV4-1 and TRBJ2-1; TRBD1 might be the D (6 bases). There are 14 residues in the CDR3. Trimming shortened V by 3 bases and J by 5 bases, and 11 bases separated the two germline ends. Per germline, CDR1 MGHRA and CDR2 YSYEKL. This CDR3 is CASSQGAGDNEQFF. The CDR3 coding sequence is TGCGCCAGCAGCCAGGGGGCAGGGGACAATGAGCAGTTCTTC.

The rearrangement uses TRBV7-8 and TRBJ1-2, with D perhaps TRBD1 (5 bases). V lost 1 base to trimming and J lost 3 bases, with 9 bases between them. The CDR3 is 14 residues long. Germline V lookup: CDR1 SGHVS, CDR2 FQNEAQ. The CDR3 spells CASSLGGVDYGYTF. For the CDR3, the DNA is TGTGCCAGCAGCTTAGGGGGGGTGGACTATGGCTACACCTTC.

This clone was seen once. The V and J genes are TRBV6-5 and TRBJ1-6; possibly TRBD1 for D (6 bases). The CDR3 is made up of 14 amino acids. The germline V gene encodes CDR1 MNHEY and CDR2 SVGAGI. V dropped 5 bases and J dropped 7 bases, with 12 bases sitting between them. The CDR3 DNA reads as TGTGCCAGCAGTCGACAGGAGATGAATTCACCCCTCCACTTT. It encodes CASSRQEMNSPLHF.

The J gene is TRBJ1-2, the V gene TRBV7-3, with 8 nucleotides matching TRBD1. The CDR3 is 13 amino acids. J was trimmed by 6 bases and V by 5 bases; bases with no gene match: 5. Germline CDR1 SGHTA, CDR2 FQGTGA. The CDR3 sequence is CASSPGQGDGYTF. The CDR3, as DNA: TGTGCCAGCAGCCCAGGACAGGGTGATGGCTACACCTTC.